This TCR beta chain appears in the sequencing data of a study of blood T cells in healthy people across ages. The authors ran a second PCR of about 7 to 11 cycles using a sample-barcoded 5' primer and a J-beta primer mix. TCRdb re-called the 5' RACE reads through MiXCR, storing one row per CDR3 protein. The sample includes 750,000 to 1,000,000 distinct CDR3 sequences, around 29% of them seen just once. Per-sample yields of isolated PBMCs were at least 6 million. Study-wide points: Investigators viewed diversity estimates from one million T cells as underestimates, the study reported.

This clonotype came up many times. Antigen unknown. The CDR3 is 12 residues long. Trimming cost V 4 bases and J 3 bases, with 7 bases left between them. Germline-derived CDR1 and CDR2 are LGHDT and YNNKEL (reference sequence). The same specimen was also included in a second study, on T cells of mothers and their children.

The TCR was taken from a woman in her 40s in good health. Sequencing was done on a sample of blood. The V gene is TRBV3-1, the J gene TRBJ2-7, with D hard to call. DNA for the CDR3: TGTGCCAGCAGCCTTTCATACTACGAGCAGTACTTC. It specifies CASSLSYYEQYF.